One sample yielded the 20 T cell receptor beta chains listed below, sequenced in a study of blood T cell repertoires in COVID-19. Clones were read by immunoSEQ multiplex PCR, and TCRdb kept only the in-frame ones, dropping some. Among over 300,000 clones listed, almost 85% were seen once. Sequencing was performed on peripheral blood. These TCRs come from a human donor in a cohort sampled during active COVID-19.

The CDR3 bases are TGTGCCTGGGGGCTTGGGGGCGGCTACACCTTC. Protein: CAWGLGGGYTF. V is TRBV30 and J is TRBJ1-2, with D possibly being TRBD1 (6 bases). Germline V gives CDR1 GTSNPN, CDR2 SVGIG (reference sequence). The CDR3 spans 11 residues. V lost 5 bases and J 8 bases, leaving 12 bases between the germline ends.

The chain joins TRBV12-3 or TRBV12-4 to TRBJ1-2; 8 nucleotides align to TRBD1. The CDR3 totals 13 residues. V gave up 7 bases and J gave up 5 bases; unmatched junction bases: 6. DNA for the CDR3: TGTGCCAGCACCAGGACAGGGCCTTATGGCTACACCTTC. Translation gives CASTRTGPYGYTF.

V is TRBV6-2 or TRBV6-3 and J is TRBJ2-7; 7 nucleotides agree with TRBD1. V gave up 4 bases and J gave up 2 bases; unmatched junction bases: 8. This CDR3 spans 15 amino acids. Per germline, CDR1 MNHEY and CDR2 SVGEGT. The CDR3 region is CASSSRDSTPYEQYF. Written as DNA, the CDR3 is TGTGCCAGCAGTTCCCGGGACAGTACCCCCTACGAGCAGTACTTC.

This chain connects TRBV7-9 to TRBJ2-7, with 9 bases identical to TRBD1. V gave up 9 bases and J gave up 4 bases; unmatched junction bases: 10. The CDR3 has 14 amino acids. Germline assignment: CDR1 SEHNR and CDR2 FQNEAQ (reference sequence). CDR3 nucleotide sequence: TGTGCCAGGAGGAAGGACAGGGGATTGTACGAGCAGTACTTC. This sequence encodes CARRKDRGLYEQYF.

V gene TRBV5-5 combines with J gene TRBJ1-1; 7 nucleotides line up with TRBD1. Germline CDR1 and CDR2: SGHKS and YYEKEE (reference sequence). After removal of 5 bases from V and 5 bases from J, the junction contained 3 bases not matched to a gene. This CDR3 has 12 amino acids. The CDR3, as DNA: TGTGCCAGCAGAGGGGGCGGTACTGAAGCTTTCTTT. This gives the protein CASRGGGTEAFF.

J is TRBJ2-1 and V is TRBV7-9; the D gene is possibly TRBD2 (6 bases). The CDR3 spans 18 residues. V gave up 3 bases and J gave up 4 bases, with 22 bases separating them. CDR1 and CDR2 from the germline V gene are SEHNR and FQNEAQ (reference sequence). For the CDR3, the DNA is TGTGCCAGCAGCTTTGCGGGACTCATAGCTATAGGGTACAATGAGCAGTTCTTC. It encodes CASSFAGLIAIGYNEQFF.

The V gene is TRBV19, the J gene TRBJ2-4, with 7 bases aligning to TRBD2. The junction had 4 bases not matched to a gene; V was cut back by 0 bases and J by 5 bases. The CDR3 has 15 residues. In germline, CDR1 is LNHDA, CDR2 SQIVND (reference sequence). The CDR3 loop is CASSIEAGVQNIQYF. The CDR3 nucleotides are TGTGCCAGTAGTATAGAGGCGGGGGTCCAAAACATTCAGTACTTC.

The chain joins TRBV19 to TRBJ2-7; 7 nucleotides match TRBD1. The J segment lost 0 bases and the V segment lost 2 bases, leaving 7 bases of the junction unmatched. The CDR3 totals 16 residues. Germline assignment: CDR1 LNHDA and CDR2 SQIVND (reference sequence). The CDR3 region is CASSIKRGTVSYEQYF. The CDR3 DNA follows: TGTGCCAGTAGTATAAAGAGGGGGACAGTCTCCTACGAGCAGTACTTC.

The genes are TRBV14 and TRBJ2-1; 8 bases fit TRBD1. V shed 8 bases, J shed 4 bases, and the junction held 4 bases outside the gene matches. This CDR3 has 13 amino acids. Germline CDR1 is SGHDN and CDR2 is FVKESK. DNA for the CDR3: TGTGCCAGCGGACAGGGAATATACAATGAGCAGTTCTTC. It translates to CASGQGIYNEQFF. The full variable domain, rest sourced from reference TRBV14 and TRBJ2-1, is EAGVTQFPSHSVIEKGQTVTLRCDPISGHDNLYWYRRVMGKEIKFLLHFVKESKQDESGMPNNRFLAERTGGTYSTLKVQPAELEDSGVYFCASGQGIYNEQFFGPGTRLTVL.

This chain connects TRBV6-6 to TRBJ1-2; D may be TRBD1 (5 bases). The CDR3 loop spans 16 amino acids. The V end lost 5 bases, the J end lost 5 bases, and 21 bases lay between the germline ends. Germline assignment: CDR1 MNHNY and CDR2 SVGAGI (reference sequence). The chain's CDR3 is CASSPSNSQGGYGYTF. The DNA for the CDR3 is TGTGCCAGCAGTCCCTCCAACTCCCAGGGTGGGTATGGCTACACCTTC.

The chain has TRBV7-2 and TRBJ2-3, with D maybe TRBD2 (5 bases). Per the germline V gene, CDR1 is SGHTA and CDR2 is FQGNSA. The V and J ends lost 5 bases and 9 bases respectively, with 15 bases between them. The CDR3 length is 13 residues. The CDR3, as DNA: TGTGCCAGCAGCCCTGAACCGGGGATCACGCAGTATTTT. Its protein product is CASSPEPGITQYF.

As to this clone: Other DNA sequences in the same sample also yield this CDR3. The chain has TRBV30 and TRBJ1-5; the match to TRBD1 covers 9 bases. Trimming cost V 3 bases and J 4 bases; bases outside gene matches: 4. CDR3 size: 14 residues. Germline V gene lookup returns CDR1 GTSNPN and CDR2 SVGIG (reference sequence). The CDR3 DNA follows: TGTGCCTGGAGCGTCGGACAGGGGAATCAGCCCCAGCATTTT. Its translation is CAWSVGQGNQPQHF.

The DNA for the CDR3 is TGTGCCAGCAGCTCAAAGCGACAGGGATCGAACACTGAAGCTTTCTTT. Translating it yields CASSSKRQGSNTEAFF. The rearrangement links TRBV5-4 to TRBJ1-1, with TRBD1 matching over 7 bases. The CDR3 consists of 16 residues. With V trimmed by 3 bases and J by 1 base, 9 bases remained unmatched. The germline gives CDR1 SGHNT, CDR2 YYREEE (reference sequence).

This sequence joins TRBV19 and TRBJ1-1; 7 nucleotides agree with TRBD1. The CDR3 totals 16 residues. Germline CDR1 LNHDA, CDR2 SQIVND (reference sequence). The V gene end was trimmed by 4 bases and the J gene end by 1 base; junction bases not matched to a gene: 9. The chain's CDR3 is CASSTIMTGPNTEAFF. CDR3 DNA: TGTGCCAGTAGTACGATAATGACAGGGCCGAACACTGAAGCTTTCTTT.

The gene calls are TRBV12-5 and TRBJ1-2; 10 bases match TRBD1. Germline-derived CDR1 and CDR2 are LGHNT and FRNRAP. CDR3 length: 14 residues. Trimming removed 7 bases from V and 2 bases from J; junction bases left unmatched: 4. CDR3 in DNA: TGTGCTAGTGCCGGGACAGGGGAGAACTATGGCTACACCTTC. Residues: CASAGTGENYGYTF.

The chain links TRBV24-1 to TRBJ2-1; TRBD1 is a possible D gene (5 bases). The length of the CDR3 is 13 residues. Per the germline V gene, CDR1 is KGHDR and CDR2 is SFDVKD. The V and J ends lost 4 bases and 8 bases respectively, with 11 bases between them. Written as DNA, the CDR3 is TGTGCCACCAGTGAATCTAAAGGGGATGAGCAGTTCTTC. Translated, it gives CATSESKGDEQFF.

The chain recombines TRBV5-4 with TRBJ2-3; possible D gene TRBD2, 7 bases. CDR3 length: 16 residues. Looked up from germline, CDR1 is SGHNT and CDR2 is YYREEE (reference sequence). V dropped 4 bases and J dropped 4 bases, with 19 bases sitting between them. The CDR3 nucleotides are TGTGCCAGCAGCCCAACGGGGGGCTCAGGGGCAGATACGCAGTATTTT. This encodes CASSPTGGSGADTQYF.

This clone was counted between two and nine times. The chain carries TRBV3-1 (or the pseudogene TRBV3-2) and TRBJ1-2; D remains unclear. The CDR3 consists of 14 residues. Trimming took 3 bases from V and 1 from J, leaving 9 bases between them. Germline V gene lookup returns CDR1 LGHDT and CDR2 YNNKEL (reference sequence). In DNA form, the CDR3 reads TGTGCCAGCAGCCACGGCGGGGATAACTATGGCTACACCTTC. Its translation is CASSHGGDNYGYTF.

CDR3 nucleotide sequence: TGCGCCAGCAGCCAAGCCAGGCTGGCGATGGATGGCTACACCTTC. The encoded protein is CASSQARLAMDGYTF. The gene calls are TRBV4-1 and TRBJ1-2; no reliable D call. This CDR3 is 15 amino acids long. V lost 1 base, J lost 6 bases, and 15 bases lay in between. In germline, CDR1 is MGHRA, CDR2 YSYEKL.

The chain employs TRBV4-1 and TRBJ1-2, with D maybe TRBD1 (5 bases). Germline V gene sequence: CDR1 MGHRA, CDR2 YSYEKL. Deletions cut 0 bases from V and 8 bases from J, with 16 bases between. This CDR3 spans 15 amino acids. The CDR3 reads CASSQEVGGRNGYTF. The CDR3, as DNA: TGCGCCAGCAGCCAAGAGGTCGGGGGTAGAAACGGCTACACCTTC.